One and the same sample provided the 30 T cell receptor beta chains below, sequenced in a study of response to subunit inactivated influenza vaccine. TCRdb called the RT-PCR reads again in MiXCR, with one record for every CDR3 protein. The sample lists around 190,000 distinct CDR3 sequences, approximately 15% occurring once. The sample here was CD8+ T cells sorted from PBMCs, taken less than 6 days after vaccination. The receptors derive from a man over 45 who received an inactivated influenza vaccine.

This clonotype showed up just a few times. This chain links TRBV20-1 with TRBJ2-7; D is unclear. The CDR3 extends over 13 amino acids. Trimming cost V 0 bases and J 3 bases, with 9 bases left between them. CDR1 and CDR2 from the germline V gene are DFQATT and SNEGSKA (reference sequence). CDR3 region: CSARDYSVYEQYF. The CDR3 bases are TGCAGTGCTAGAGATTATAGTGTCTACGAGCAGTACTTC.

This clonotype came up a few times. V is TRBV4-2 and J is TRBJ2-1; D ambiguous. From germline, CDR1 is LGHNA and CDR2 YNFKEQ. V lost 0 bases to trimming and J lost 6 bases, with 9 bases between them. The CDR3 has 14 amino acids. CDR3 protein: CASSQEMALNEQFF. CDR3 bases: TGTGCCAGCAGCCAAGAGATGGCTCTCAATGAGCAGTTCTTC.

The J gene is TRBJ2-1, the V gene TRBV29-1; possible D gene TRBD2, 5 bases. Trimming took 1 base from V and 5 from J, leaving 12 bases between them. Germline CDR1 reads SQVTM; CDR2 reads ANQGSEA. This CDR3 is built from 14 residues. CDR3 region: CSVEAPPRDNEQFF. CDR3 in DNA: TGCAGCGTTGAAGCCCCTCCGCGGGACAATGAGCAGTTCTTC.

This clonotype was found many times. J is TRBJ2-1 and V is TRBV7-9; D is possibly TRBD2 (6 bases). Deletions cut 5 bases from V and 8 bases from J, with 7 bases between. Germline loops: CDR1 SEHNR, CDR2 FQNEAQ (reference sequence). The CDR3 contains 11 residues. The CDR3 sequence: CASSRGDEQFF. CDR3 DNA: TGTGCCAGCAGCCGCGGGGATGAGCAGTTCTTC.

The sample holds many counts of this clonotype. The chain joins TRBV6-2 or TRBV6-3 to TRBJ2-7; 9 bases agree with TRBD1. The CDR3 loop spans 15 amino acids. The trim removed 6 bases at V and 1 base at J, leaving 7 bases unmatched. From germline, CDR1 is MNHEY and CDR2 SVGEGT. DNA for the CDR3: TGTGCCAGCAGCCCAACAGGGGGCGGGTCCTACGAGCAGTACTTC. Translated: CASSPTGGGSYEQYF.

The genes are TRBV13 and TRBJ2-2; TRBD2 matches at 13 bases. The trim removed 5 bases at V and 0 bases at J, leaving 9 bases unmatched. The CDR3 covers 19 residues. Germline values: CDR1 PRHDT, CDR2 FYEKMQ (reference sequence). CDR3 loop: CASSLTSGRPPANTGELFF. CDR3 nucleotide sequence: TGTGCCAGCAGCCTGACTAGCGGGAGGCCCCCGGCGAACACCGGGGAGCTGTTTTTT.

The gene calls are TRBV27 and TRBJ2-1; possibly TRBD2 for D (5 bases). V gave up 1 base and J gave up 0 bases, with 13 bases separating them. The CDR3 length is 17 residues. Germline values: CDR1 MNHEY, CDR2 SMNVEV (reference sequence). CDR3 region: CASSLYGSSTSYNEQFF. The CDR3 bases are TGTGCCAGCAGTTTATATGGGAGCTCTACCTCCTACAATGAGCAGTTCTTC.

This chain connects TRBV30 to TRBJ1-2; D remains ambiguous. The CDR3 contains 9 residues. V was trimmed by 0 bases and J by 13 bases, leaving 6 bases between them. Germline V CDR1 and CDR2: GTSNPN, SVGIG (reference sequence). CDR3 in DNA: TGTGCCTGGAGTGTAGGGCCCACCTTC. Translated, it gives CAWSVGPTF.

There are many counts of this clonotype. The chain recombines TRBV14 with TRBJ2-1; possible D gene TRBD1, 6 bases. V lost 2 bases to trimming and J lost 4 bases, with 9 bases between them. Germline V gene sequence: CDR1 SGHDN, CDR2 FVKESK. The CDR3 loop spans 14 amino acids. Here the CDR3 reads CASSQRTAYNEQFF. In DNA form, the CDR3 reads TGTGCCAGCAGCCAAAGGACAGCATACAATGAGCAGTTCTTC.

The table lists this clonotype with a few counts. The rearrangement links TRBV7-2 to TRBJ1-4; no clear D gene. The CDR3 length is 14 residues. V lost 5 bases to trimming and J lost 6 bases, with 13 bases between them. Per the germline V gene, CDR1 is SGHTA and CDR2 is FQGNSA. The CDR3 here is CASSPRGEYEKLFF. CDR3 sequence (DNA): TGTGCCAGCAGCCCTCGAGGCGAGTATGAAAAACTGTTTTTT.

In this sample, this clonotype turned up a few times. The CDR3 here is CSVEGSYNEQFF. The CDR3 nucleotides are TGCAGCGTTGAAGGTTCGTACAATGAGCAGTTCTTC. The V call is TRBV29-1, the J call TRBJ2-1; no reliable D call. With 1 base removed from V and 4 bases from J, the gap between germline ends came to 5 bases. The CDR3 spans 12 residues. Germline CDR1 is SQVTM and CDR2 is ANQGSEA.

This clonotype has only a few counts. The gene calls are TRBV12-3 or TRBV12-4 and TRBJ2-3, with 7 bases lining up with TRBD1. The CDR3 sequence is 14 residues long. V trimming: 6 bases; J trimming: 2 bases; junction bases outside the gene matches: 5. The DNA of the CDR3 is TGTGCCAGCAGCGCAACAGGGGCCACAGATACGCAGTATTTT. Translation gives CASSATGATDTQYF.

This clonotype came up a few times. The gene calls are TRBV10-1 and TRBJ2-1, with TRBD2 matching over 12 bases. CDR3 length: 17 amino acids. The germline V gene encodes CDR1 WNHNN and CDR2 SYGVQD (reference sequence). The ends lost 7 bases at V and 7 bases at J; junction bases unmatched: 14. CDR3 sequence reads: CASTPPLAGGSRNEQFF. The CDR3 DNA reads TGCGCCAGCACCCCTCCACTAGCGGGGGGTTCTAGGAATGAGCAGTTCTTC.

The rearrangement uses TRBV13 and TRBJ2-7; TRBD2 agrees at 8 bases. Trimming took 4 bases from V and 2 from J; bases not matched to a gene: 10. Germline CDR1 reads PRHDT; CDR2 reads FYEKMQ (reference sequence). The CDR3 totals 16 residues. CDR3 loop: CASSSKGGGLPYEQYF. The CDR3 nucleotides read TGTGCCAGCAGCTCGAAGGGCGGGGGGTTACCCTACGAGCAGTACTTC.

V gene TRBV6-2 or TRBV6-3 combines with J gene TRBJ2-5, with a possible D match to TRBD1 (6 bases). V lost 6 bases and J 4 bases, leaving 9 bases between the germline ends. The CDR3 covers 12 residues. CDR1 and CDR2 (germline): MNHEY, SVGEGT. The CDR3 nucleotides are TGTGCCAGCAGAACAGGGTTAGAGACCCAGTACTTC. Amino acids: CASRTGLETQYF.

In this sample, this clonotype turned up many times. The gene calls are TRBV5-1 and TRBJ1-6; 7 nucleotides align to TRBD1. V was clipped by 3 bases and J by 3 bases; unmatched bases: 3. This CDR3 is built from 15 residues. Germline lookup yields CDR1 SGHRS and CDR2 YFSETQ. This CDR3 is CASSSGDSYNSPLHF. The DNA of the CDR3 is TGCGCCAGCAGCTCGGGGGACAGCTATAATTCACCCCTCCACTTT.

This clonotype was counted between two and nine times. In nucleotides, the CDR3 is TGTGCCAGCAGCTTAGGGGCAGGAAACTACGAGCAGTACTTC. Translation gives CASSLGAGNYEQYF. This chain connects TRBV7-9 to TRBJ2-7, with unresolved D. The CDR3 is 14 amino acids. CDR1 is SEHNR, CDR2 FQNEAQ, per germline (reference sequence). V was cut by 1 base and J by 3 bases, with 10 bases left in between. Together with reference TRBV7-9 and TRBJ2-7, the CDR3 gives the full variable domain: DTGVSQNPRHKITKRGQNVTFRCDPISEHNRLYWYRQTLGQGPEFLTYFQNEAQLEKSRLLSDRFSAERPKGSFSTLEIQRTEQGDSAMYLCASSLGAGNYEQYFGPGTRLTVT.

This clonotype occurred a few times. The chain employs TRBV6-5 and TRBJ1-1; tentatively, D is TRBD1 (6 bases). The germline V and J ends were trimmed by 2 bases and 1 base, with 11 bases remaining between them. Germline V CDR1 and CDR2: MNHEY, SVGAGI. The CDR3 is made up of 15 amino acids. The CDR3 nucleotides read TGTGCCAGCAGTTACGAACAGGGAAGGAACACTGAAGCTTTCTTT. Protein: CASSYEQGRNTEAFF.

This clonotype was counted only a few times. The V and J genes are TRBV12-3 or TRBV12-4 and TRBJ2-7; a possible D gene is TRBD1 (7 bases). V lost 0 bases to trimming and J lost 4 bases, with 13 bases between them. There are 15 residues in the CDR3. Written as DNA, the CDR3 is TGTGCCAGCAGTTTAGCTGGAGGGGGCGGGTACGAGCAGTACTTC. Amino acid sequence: CASSLAGGGGYEQYF.

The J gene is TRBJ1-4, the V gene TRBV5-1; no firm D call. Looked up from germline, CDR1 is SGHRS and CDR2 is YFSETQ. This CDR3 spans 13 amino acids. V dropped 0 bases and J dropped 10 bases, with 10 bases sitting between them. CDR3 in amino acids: CASSLELGGKLFF. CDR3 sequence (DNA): TGCGCCAGCAGCTTGGAACTTGGAGGAAAACTGTTTTTT.

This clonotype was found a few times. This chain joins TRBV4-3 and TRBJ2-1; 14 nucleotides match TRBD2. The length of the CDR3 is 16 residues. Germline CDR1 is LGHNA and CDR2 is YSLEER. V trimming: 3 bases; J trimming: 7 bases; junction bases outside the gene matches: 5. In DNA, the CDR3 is TGCGCCAGCAGCCACCTGACTAGCGGGAGGGCTAATGAGCAGTTCTTC. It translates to CASSHLTSGRANEQFF.

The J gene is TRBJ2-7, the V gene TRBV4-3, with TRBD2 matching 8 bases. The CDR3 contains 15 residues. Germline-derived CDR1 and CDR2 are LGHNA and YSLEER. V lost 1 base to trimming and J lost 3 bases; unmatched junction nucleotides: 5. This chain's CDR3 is CASSQVASGLYEQYF. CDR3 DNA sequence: TGCGCCAGCAGCCAAGTCGCTAGCGGGCTCTACGAGCAGTACTTC.

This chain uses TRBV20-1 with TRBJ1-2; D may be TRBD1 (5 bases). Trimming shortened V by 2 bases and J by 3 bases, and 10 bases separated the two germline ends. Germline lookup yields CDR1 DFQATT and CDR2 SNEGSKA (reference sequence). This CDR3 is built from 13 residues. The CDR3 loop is CSARRGGDYGYTF. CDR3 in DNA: TGCAGTGCTAGAAGGGGTGGGGACTATGGCTACACCTTC.

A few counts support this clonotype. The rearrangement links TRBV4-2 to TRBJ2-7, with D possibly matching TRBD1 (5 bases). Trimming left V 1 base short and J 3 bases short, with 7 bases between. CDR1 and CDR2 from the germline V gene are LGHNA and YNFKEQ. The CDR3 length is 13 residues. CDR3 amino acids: CASSQVDSYEQYF. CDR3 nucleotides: TGTGCCAGCAGCCAAGTAGACAGCTACGAGCAGTACTTC.

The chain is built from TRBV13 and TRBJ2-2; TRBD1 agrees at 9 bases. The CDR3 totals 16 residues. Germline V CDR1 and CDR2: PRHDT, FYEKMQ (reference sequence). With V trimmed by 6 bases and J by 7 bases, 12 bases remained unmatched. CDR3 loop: CASRDTGQGFVGELFF. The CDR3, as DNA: TGTGCCAGCAGAGATACGGGACAGGGATTCGTCGGGGAGCTGTTTTTT. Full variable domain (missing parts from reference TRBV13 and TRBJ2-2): AAGVIQSPRHLIKEKRETATLKCYPIPRHDTVYWYQQGPGQDPQFLISFYEKMQSDKGSIPDRFSAQQFSDYHSELNMSSLELGDSALYFCASRDTGQGFVGELFFGEGSRLTVL.

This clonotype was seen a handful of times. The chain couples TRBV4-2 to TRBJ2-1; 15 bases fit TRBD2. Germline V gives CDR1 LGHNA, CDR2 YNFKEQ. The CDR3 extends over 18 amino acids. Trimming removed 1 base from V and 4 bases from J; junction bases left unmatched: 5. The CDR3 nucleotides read TGTGCCAGCAGCCAAGCGGGACTAGCGGGGGGCCCTTACAATGAGCAGTTCTTC. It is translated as CASSQAGLAGGPYNEQFF.

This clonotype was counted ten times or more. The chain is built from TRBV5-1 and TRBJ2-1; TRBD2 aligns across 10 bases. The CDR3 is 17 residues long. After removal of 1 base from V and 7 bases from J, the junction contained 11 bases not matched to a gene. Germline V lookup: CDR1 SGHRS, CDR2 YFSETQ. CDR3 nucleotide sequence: TGCGCCAGCAGCTTGACGGTATCGAGCGGGGGGGCAAATGAGCAGTTCTTC. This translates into CASSLTVSSGGANEQFF. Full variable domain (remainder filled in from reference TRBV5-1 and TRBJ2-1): KAGVTQTPRYLIKTRGQQVTLSCSPISGHRSVSWYQQTPGQGLQFLFEYFSETQRNKGNFPGRFSGRQFSNSRSEMNVSTLELGDSALYLCASSLTVSSGGANEQFFGPGTRLTVL.

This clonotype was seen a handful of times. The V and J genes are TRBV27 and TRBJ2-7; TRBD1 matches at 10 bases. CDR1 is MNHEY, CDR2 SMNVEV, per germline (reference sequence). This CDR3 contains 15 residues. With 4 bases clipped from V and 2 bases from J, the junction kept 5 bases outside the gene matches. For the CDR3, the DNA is TGTGCCAGCAGTTCCCGGGACAGGGGACCCTACGAGCAGTACTTC. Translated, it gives CASSSRDRGPYEQYF.

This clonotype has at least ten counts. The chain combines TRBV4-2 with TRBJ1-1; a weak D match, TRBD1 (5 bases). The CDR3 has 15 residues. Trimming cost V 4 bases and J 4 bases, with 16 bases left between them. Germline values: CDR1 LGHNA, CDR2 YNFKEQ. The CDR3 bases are TGTGCCAGCAGCCGTACGACAGACGGGGGCACTGAAGCTTTCTTT. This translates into CASSRTTDGGTEAFF.

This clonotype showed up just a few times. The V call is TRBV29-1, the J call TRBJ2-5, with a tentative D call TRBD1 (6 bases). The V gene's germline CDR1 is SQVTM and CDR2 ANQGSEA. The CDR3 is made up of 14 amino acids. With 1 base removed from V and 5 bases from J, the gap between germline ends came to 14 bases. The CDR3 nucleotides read TGCAGCGTTGAAGCCAGGGGACCAGTGGAGACCCAGTACTTC. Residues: CSVEARGPVETQYF.